This T cell receptor (beta chain) stems from a study of T cell responses to AZD1222 COVID-19 vaccine. Findings and caveats of the study: Repertoire sampling occurred only after the peak T cell response. Most donors were white British, females outnumbered males, and clonal diversity was possibly underestimated. Among those given AZD1222, only five or six were seropositive at baseline.

This clone was recorded only once. Its antigen remains unknown. Libraries were prepared by immunoSEQ multiplex PCR; TCRdb keeps only in-frame clonotypes and omits some of them. The sample yields 130,000 to 150,000 clones, roughly 94% seen once. Deletions cut 0 bases from V and 8 bases from J, with 7 bases between. The germline V gene has CDR1 LNHNV and CDR2 YYDKDF (reference sequence). The CDR3 is 12 amino acids. The clonotype comes from an adult in good health. The chain links TRBV15 to TRBJ1-2, with unresolved D. Source: peripheral blood, taken on day 0 of AZD1222 vaccination. The CDR3 is CATSRELGGYTF. The CDR3 DNA is TGTGCCACCAGCAGAGAACTAGGAGGCTACACCTTC.